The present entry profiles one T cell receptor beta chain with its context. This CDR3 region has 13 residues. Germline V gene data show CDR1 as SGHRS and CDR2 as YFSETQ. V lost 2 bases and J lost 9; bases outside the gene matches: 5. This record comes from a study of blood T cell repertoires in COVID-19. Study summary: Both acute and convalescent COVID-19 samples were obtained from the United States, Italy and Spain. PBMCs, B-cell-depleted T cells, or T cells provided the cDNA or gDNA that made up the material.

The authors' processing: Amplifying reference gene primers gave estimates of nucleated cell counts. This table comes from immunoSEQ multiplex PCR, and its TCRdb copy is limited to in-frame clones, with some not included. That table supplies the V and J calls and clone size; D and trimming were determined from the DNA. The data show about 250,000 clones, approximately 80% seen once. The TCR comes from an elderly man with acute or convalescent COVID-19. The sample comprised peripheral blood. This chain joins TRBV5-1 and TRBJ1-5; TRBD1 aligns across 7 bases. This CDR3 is CASSLTGDPPQHF. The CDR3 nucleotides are TGCGCCAGCAGCTTAACAGGGGACCCGCCCCAGCATTTT.